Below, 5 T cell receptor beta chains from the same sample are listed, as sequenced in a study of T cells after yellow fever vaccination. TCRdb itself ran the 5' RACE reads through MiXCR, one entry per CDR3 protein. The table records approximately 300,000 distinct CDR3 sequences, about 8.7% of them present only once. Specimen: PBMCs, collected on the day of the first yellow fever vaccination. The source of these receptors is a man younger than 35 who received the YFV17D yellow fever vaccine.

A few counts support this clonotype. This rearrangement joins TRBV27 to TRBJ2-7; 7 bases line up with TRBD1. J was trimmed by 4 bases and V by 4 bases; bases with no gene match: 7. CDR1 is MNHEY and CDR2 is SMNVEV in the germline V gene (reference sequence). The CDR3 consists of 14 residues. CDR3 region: CASSWQGVRYEQYV. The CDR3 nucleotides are TGTGCCAGCAGTTGGCAGGGGGTTCGGTACGAGCAGTACGTC.

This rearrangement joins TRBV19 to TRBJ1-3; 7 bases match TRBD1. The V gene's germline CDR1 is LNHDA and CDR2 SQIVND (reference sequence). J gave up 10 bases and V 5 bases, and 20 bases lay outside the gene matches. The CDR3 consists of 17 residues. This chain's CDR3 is CASSLTGTAYRRGTIYF. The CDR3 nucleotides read TGTGCCAGTAGTCTCACCGGGACAGCGTACCGTCGAGGTACCATATATTTT.

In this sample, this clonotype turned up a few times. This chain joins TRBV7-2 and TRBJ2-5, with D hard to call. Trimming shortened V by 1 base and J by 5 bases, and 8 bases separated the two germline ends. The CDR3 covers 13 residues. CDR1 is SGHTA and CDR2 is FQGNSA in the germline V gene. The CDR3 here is CASSLVLWETQYF. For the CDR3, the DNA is TGTGCCAGCAGCTTAGTCCTATGGGAGACCCAGTACTTC.

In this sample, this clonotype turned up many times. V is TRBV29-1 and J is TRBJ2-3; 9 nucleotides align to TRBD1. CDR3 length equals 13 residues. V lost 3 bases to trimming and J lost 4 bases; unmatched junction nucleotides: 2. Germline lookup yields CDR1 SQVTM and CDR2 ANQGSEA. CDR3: CSVEGQGSDTQYF. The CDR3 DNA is TGCAGCGTTGAGGGACAGGGTTCAGATACGCAGTATTTT.

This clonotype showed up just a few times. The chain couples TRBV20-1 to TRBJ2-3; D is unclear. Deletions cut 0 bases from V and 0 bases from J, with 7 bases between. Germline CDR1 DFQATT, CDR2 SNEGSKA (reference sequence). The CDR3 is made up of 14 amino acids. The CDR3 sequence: CSARDMPSTDTQYF. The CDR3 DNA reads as TGCAGTGCTAGAGATATGCCAAGCACAGATACGCAGTATTTT.